Each of the 31 T cell receptor beta chains below was sequenced from the same sample in a study of shared clonotypes between healthy human individuals. Only CD45RO-negative cells positively selected for CCR7 counted as naive CD8 cells, so terminally differentiated effector memory CD45RA+ cells were excluded. Profiling relied on immunoSEQ multiplex PCR, and the TCRdb table lists in-frame clones only, not all of them. Here the sample spans 2 million to 2.5 million clones, about 93% being singletons. The sequenced sample consisted of naive CD8+ T cells from PBMCs. These TCRs come from a man between 18 and 35 years old in good health. Some clones in this sample may be carry-over from other donors' samples.

The V and J genes are TRBV19 and TRBJ1-1, with TRBD1 matching over 9 bases. The germline V gene encodes CDR1 LNHDA and CDR2 SQIVND (reference sequence). V gave up 5 bases and J gave up 5 bases; unmatched junction bases: 12. This CDR3 contains 16 residues. In DNA, the CDR3 is TGTGCCAGTAGTTTCCGCCGGGGACAGGGAGGGACTGAAGCTTTCTTT. This codes for CASSFRRGQGGTEAFF.

This clone was found once. This rearrangement joins TRBV7-9 to TRBJ1-2; 7 bases agree with TRBD1. This CDR3 spans 16 amino acids. V was clipped by 5 bases and J by 4 bases; unmatched bases: 13. Germline V lookup: CDR1 SEHNR, CDR2 FQNEAQ (reference sequence). In DNA form, the CDR3 reads TGTGCCAGCAGCGGGGGACAGCGAGGCCGTATCTATGGCTACACCTTC. Its translation: CASSGGQRGRIYGYTF. Full variable domain (remainder filled in from reference TRBV7-9 and TRBJ1-2): DTGVSQNPRHKITKRGQNVTFRCDPISEHNRLYWYRQTLGQGPEFLTYFQNEAQLEKSRLLSDRFSAERPKGSFSTLEIQRTEQGDSAMYLCASSGGQRGRIYGYTFGSGTRLTVV.

The rearrangement links TRBV2 to TRBJ2-2, with D unclear. Trimming stripped 4 bases from V and 0 bases from J, with 0 bases between. CDR3 length equals 12 residues. Per germline, CDR1 SNHLY and CDR2 FYNNEI. The CDR3 DNA reads TGTGCCAGCAGTGCGAACACCGGGGAGCTGTTTTTT. Protein sequence: CASSANTGELFF.

The CDR3 loop is CASSPSGRVEFNEQYF. In nucleotides, the CDR3 is TGCGCCAGCAGCCCCTCCGGCAGGGTTGAATTCAACGAGCAGTACTTC. V gene TRBV5-1 combines with J gene TRBJ2-7, with D possibly being TRBD1 (5 bases). The CDR3 has 16 residues. Germline-derived CDR1 and CDR2 are SGHRS and YFSETQ. V lost 4 bases, J lost 5 bases, and 22 bases lay in between.

This clone is a singleton in its sample. The rearrangement joins TRBV28 to TRBJ2-7; D tentatively reads TRBD1 or TRBD2 (5 bases each). V was clipped by 6 bases and J by 6 bases, with 24 bases between them. The length of the CDR3 is 16 residues. Germline assignment: CDR1 MDHEN and CDR2 SYDVKM. The CDR3 is CASSPGAKTYEREQYF. The CDR3 nucleotides are TGTGCCAGCAGCCCCGGGGCGAAAACATATGAGCGCGAGCAGTACTTC.

This rearrangement joins TRBV6-5 to TRBJ2-7; tentatively, D is TRBD1 (6 bases). Trimming pared 9 bases from V and 3 bases from J, leaving 21 bases between. CDR1 is MNHEY, CDR2 SVGAGI, per germline. This CDR3 has 15 residues. The CDR3 spells CASVPGHRPLYEQYF. The CDR3 coding sequence is TGTGCCAGTGTCCCGGGACACCGCCCTCTCTACGAGCAGTACTTC.

This chain connects TRBV19 to TRBJ2-5, with D tentatively TRBD2 (5 bases). CDR3 length: 13 amino acids. CDR1 is LNHDA, CDR2 SQIVND, per germline (reference sequence). Trimming cost V 5 bases and J 3 bases, with 10 bases left between them. CDR3 in amino acids: CASSLDLEETQYF. As DNA, the CDR3 is TGTGCCAGTAGTTTGGACTTAGAAGAGACCCAGTACTTC.

The rearrangement joins TRBV2 to TRBJ2-5; possible D gene TRBD1, 7 bases. Between the trimmed V and J ends, which lost 3 bases and 4 bases, there was a span of 18 bases. The CDR3 sequence is 16 residues long. Germline CDR1 is SNHLY and CDR2 is FYNNEI. CDR3 sequence (DNA): TGTGCCAGCAGTGACGACAAAACAGGGGAGGCAGAGACCCAGTACTTC. Its protein is CASSDDKTGEAETQYF. Using reference TRBV2 and TRBJ2-5 for the parts outside the CDR3, the full variable domain is EPEVTQTPSHQVTQMGQEVILRCVPISNHLYFYWYRQILGQKVEFLVSFYNNEISEKSEIFDDQFSVERPDGSNFTLKIRSTKLEDSAMYFCASSDDKTGEAETQYFGPGTRLLVL.

V and J are TRBV13 and TRBJ2-1, with D maybe TRBD2 (6 bases). V lost 4 bases to trimming and J lost 1 base, with 14 bases between them. This CDR3 spans 16 amino acids. Germline assignment: CDR1 PRHDT and CDR2 FYEKMQ (reference sequence). In DNA, the CDR3 is TGTGCCAGCAGCTCAATTCCGGGACTGTCCTACAATGAGCAGTTCTTC. It specifies CASSSIPGLSYNEQFF.

The genes are TRBV5-1 and TRBJ2-2, with D unresolved. V was shortened by 0 bases and J by 6 bases, with 9 bases between the two germline ends. The CDR3 covers 14 residues. Germline V gene lookup returns CDR1 SGHRS and CDR2 YFSETQ. CDR3 in amino acids: CASSLAVASGELFF. The CDR3 DNA sequence: TGCGCCAGCAGCTTGGCCGTAGCCTCCGGGGAGCTGTTTTTT. The full variable domain, its missing parts supplied by reference TRBV5-1 and TRBJ2-2, is KAGVTQTPRYLIKTRGQQVTLSCSPISGHRSVSWYQQTPGQGLQFLFEYFSETQRNKGNFPGRFSGRQFSNSRSEMNVSTLELGDSALYLCASSLAVASGELFFGEGSRLTVL.

The rearrangement joins TRBV28 to TRBJ2-7, with TRBD1 matching 9 bases. Looked up from germline, CDR1 is MDHEN and CDR2 is SYDVKM. The CDR3 has 15 amino acids. The junction had 12 bases not matched to a gene; V was cut back by 5 bases and J by 7 bases. The CDR3 loop is CASSPWRDRELEQYF. Written as DNA, the CDR3 is TGTGCCAGCAGTCCATGGAGGGACAGGGAACTTGAGCAGTACTTC. Complete variable domain (other parts from reference TRBV28 and TRBJ2-7): DVKVTQSSRYLVKRTGEKVFLECVQDMDHENMFWYRQDPGLGLRLIYFSYDVKMKEKGDIPEGYSVSREKKERFSLILESASTNQTSMYLCASSPWRDRELEQYFGPGTRLTVT.

The chain combines TRBV15 with TRBJ1-1; the match to TRBD1 covers 7 bases. The CDR3 is 15 residues long. The trim removed 6 bases at V and 0 bases at J, leaving 7 bases unmatched. CDR1 LNHNV and CDR2 YYDKDF come from the germline V gene (reference sequence). CDR3 DNA sequence: TGTGCCACCAGGGTCTCGGGACAGCTGAACACTGAAGCTTTCTTT. Translating it yields CATRVSGQLNTEAFF.

J is TRBJ2-1 and V is TRBV21-1; TRBD2 is taken as the D call from the table, unchecked against the DNA. TRBV21-1 is a known pseudogene. The CDR3 length is 14 residues. CDR3 in amino acids: CASCGRATYNEQFF. The DNA for the CDR3 is TGTGCCAGCTGCGGGAGGGCCACCTACAATGAGCAGTTCTTC.

This chain joins TRBV28 and TRBJ2-4; the D gene could be TRBD1 or TRBD2 (5 bases each). The CDR3 sequence is 11 residues long. V dropped 2 bases and J dropped 9 bases, with 5 bases sitting between them. Per germline, CDR1 MDHEN and CDR2 SYDVKM. CDR3 bases: TGTGCCAGCAGTTTAGGGGGCATTCAGTACTTC. Protein product: CASSLGGIQYF.

This rearrangement joins TRBV5-1 to TRBJ1-2; D remains unclear. V was shortened by 4 bases and J by 8 bases, with 21 bases between the two germline ends. In germline, CDR1 is SGHRS, CDR2 YFSETQ. The CDR3 has 15 amino acids. CDR3 DNA sequence: TGCGCCAGCAGCATGGGTTTCGGGAGTGCATACGGCTACACCTTC. It translates to CASSMGFGSAYGYTF.

The chain carries TRBV25-1 and TRBJ1-5, with D possibly TRBD1 on 5 matching bases. Between the trimmed V and J ends, which lost 6 bases and 4 bases, there was a span of 13 bases. Germline loops: CDR1 MGHDK, CDR2 SYGVNS. The CDR3 is made up of 14 amino acids. The CDR3 region has the DNA TGTGCCAGCAGGGCCCCAGGGAGGAATCAGCCCCAGCATTTT. Amino acid sequence: CASRAPGRNQPQHF.

The chain employs TRBV7-9 and TRBJ2-3; weak D call: TRBD1 (6 bases). V was pared by 5 bases and J by 2 bases, with 23 bases between. Per germline, CDR1 SEHNR and CDR2 FQNEAQ (reference sequence). The CDR3 runs 18 residues. In DNA, the CDR3 is TGTGCCAGCAGCACCACACCCAGGGGTTATGGGAACACAGATACGCAGTATTTT. Encoded protein: CASSTTPRGYGNTDTQYF.

The chain couples TRBV18 to TRBJ2-4, with 8 positions matching TRBD2. Germline V lookup: CDR1 KGHSH, CDR2 LQKENI. CDR3 length equals 15 residues. Trimming took 6 bases from V and 8 from J; bases not matched to a gene: 12. The CDR3 reads CASSPSGRIWDIQYF. In DNA form, the CDR3 reads TGTGCCAGCTCCCCCAGCGGGAGAATATGGGACATTCAGTACTTC.

The chain uses TRBV14 and TRBJ1-2, with a possible D match to TRBD1 (6 bases). Germline V gene data show CDR1 as SGHDN and CDR2 as FVKESK. V gave up 3 bases and J gave up 4 bases, with 12 bases separating them. CDR3 length equals 14 residues. Here the CDR3 reads CASSHLTGVYGYTF. The CDR3 coding sequence is TGTGCCAGCAGCCACCTGACAGGTGTCTATGGCTACACCTTC. Together with reference TRBV14 and TRBJ1-2, the CDR3 gives the full variable domain: EAGVTQFPSHSVIEKGQTVTLRCDPISGHDNLYWYRRVMGKEIKFLLHFVKESKQDESGMPNNRFLAERTGGTYSTLKVQPAELEDSGVYFCASSHLTGVYGYTFGSGTRLTVV.

V gene TRBV4-3 combines with J gene TRBJ2-7; 10 positions agree with TRBD2. The CDR3 contains 16 residues. Germline loops: CDR1 LGHNA, CDR2 YSLEER. J lost 0 bases, V lost 1 base, and 3 bases had no gene match. The CDR3 coding sequence is TGCGCCAGCAGCCAAGTGCTAGCGGGGGTCTCCTACGAGCAGTACTTC. It encodes CASSQVLAGVSYEQYF.

The V call is TRBV9, the J call TRBJ2-4; 11 bases are a match to TRBD2. The V gene end was trimmed by 3 bases and the J gene end by 8 bases; junction bases not matched to a gene: 7. Germline V gives CDR1 SGDLS, CDR2 YYNGEE. The CDR3 spans 15 residues. In nucleotides, the CDR3 is TGTGCCAGCAGCGCCGCTAGCGGGAGGAATGACATTCAGTACTTC. Translating it yields CASSAASGRNDIQYF.

V is TRBV5-3 and J is TRBJ2-3, with 8 nucleotides matching TRBD1. TRBV5-3 is known as an ORF, though its function is uncertain. Trimming took 7 bases from V and 4 from J; bases not matched to a gene: 5. The CDR3 contains 13 residues. CDR3 nucleotides: TGTGCCAGATCAGGGGGCGCCTCAGATACGCAGTATTTT. It translates to CARSGGASDTQYF.

The chain joins TRBV4-2 to TRBJ2-3, with 12 bases fitting TRBD2. The CDR3 is 20 amino acids. V was pared by 3 bases and J by 0 bases, with 13 bases of the junction left unmatched. Germline CDR1 LGHNA, CDR2 YNFKEQ. The DNA for the CDR3 is TGTGCCAGCAGCCAGCATCTAGCGGGAGGGCGGTCGGCCAGCACAGATACGCAGTATTTT. This gives the protein CASSQHLAGGRSASTDTQYF.

Turning to this clone: The sample carries other DNA sequences with the same CDR3. This sequence joins TRBV29-1 and TRBJ1-2; D unresolved. With 1 base removed from V and 6 bases from J, the gap between germline ends came to 6 bases. CDR1 and CDR2 (germline): SQVTM, ANQGSEA. This CDR3 comprises 11 residues. CDR3 bases: TGCAGCGTTGAAGGGGCGGATGGCTACACCTTC. Amino acids: CSVEGADGYTF.

The rearrangement uses TRBV7-2 and TRBJ2-1; 16 nucleotides align to TRBD2. Germline CDR1 reads SGHTA; CDR2 reads FQGNSA. CDR3 length equals 19 residues. V lost 2 bases to trimming and J lost 3 bases; unmatched junction nucleotides: 7. For the CDR3, the DNA is TGTGCCAGCAGCTTAAGGGGACTAGCGGGAGGGCCCATCTACAATGAGCAGTTCTTC. This encodes CASSLRGLAGGPIYNEQFF.

Comment on this clone: Additional DNA sequences in this sample encode the identical CDR3. The V call is TRBV11-2, the J call TRBJ2-7, with D perhaps matching TRBD2 (6 bases). CDR1 and CDR2 (germline): SGHAT, FQNNGV. The CDR3 totals 13 residues. Deletions cut 3 bases from V and 4 bases from J, with 10 bases between. This chain's CDR3 is CASSFGGLYEQYF. CDR3 DNA: TGTGCCAGCAGCTTTGGAGGGCTATACGAGCAGTACTTC.

V and J are TRBV29-1 and TRBJ1-1; 7 bases are a match to TRBD1. The CDR3 has 13 amino acids. Per germline, CDR1 SQVTM and CDR2 ANQGSEA. The V and J ends lost 3 bases and 5 bases, in that order; junction bases with no gene match: 6. As DNA, the CDR3 is TGCAGCGTTGACGAGGGGGCGAGGACTGAAGCTTTCTTT. Translating it yields CSVDEGARTEAFF. The whole variable domain, filled in from reference TRBV29-1 and TRBJ1-1, reads SAVISQKPSRDICQRGTSLTIQCQVDSQVTMMFWYRQQPGQSLTLIATANQGSEATYESGFVIDKFPISRPNLTFSTLTVSNMSPEDSSIYLCSVDEGARTEAFFGQGTRLTVV.

CDR3 amino acids: CASSYDRNLYEQYF. The DNA of the CDR3 is TGTGCCAGCAGTTACGACAGGAACCTCTACGAGCAGTACTTC. V gene TRBV13 combines with J gene TRBJ2-7; TRBD1 is a possible D gene (6 bases). The germline gives CDR1 PRHDT, CDR2 FYEKMQ (reference sequence). V lost 6 bases and J 3 bases, leaving 15 bases between the germline ends. CDR3 length: 14 amino acids.

As to this clone: Other DNA sequences from this sample encode an identical CDR3 as well. V is TRBV5-1 and J is TRBJ2-7, with 9 bases that match TRBD2. The germline gives CDR1 SGHRS, CDR2 YFSETQ. Unmatched junction bases numbered 5, after V lost 1 base and J lost 3 bases. This CDR3 spans 15 amino acids. CDR3: CASSLRLAGSYEQYF. CDR3 nucleotides: TGCGCCAGCAGCTTGCGCCTAGCGGGAAGCTACGAGCAGTACTTC. Using reference TRBV5-1 and TRBJ2-7 for the parts outside the CDR3, the full variable domain is KAGVTQTPRYLIKTRGQQVTLSCSPISGHRSVSWYQQTPGQGLQFLFEYFSETQRNKGNFPGRFSGRQFSNSRSEMNVSTLELGDSALYLCASSLRLAGSYEQYFGPGTRLTVT.

The chain is built from TRBV9 and TRBJ2-6, with TRBD1 as a possible D gene (5 bases). This CDR3 region has 19 residues. Trimming pared 2 bases from V and 0 bases from J, leaving 18 bases between. The germline gives CDR1 SGDLS, CDR2 YYNGEE. CDR3 DNA sequence: TGTGCCAGCAGCGTCCAGATCGACAGTTTCTACTCTGGGGCCAACGTCCTGACTTTC. Its protein is CASSVQIDSFYSGANVLTF.

This clone was counted once. This chain links TRBV7-9 with TRBJ2-7, with no clear D. V lost 3 bases to trimming and J lost 3 bases, with 9 bases between them. Germline CDR1 SEHNR, CDR2 FQNEAQ (reference sequence). This CDR3 is 13 amino acids long. The CDR3 region has the DNA TGTGCCAGCAGCTTCGGCGGTAACTACGAGCAGTACTTC. Its protein product is CASSFGGNYEQYF.